Only a few counts were recorded for the clone carrying this TCR beta chain. Its antigen is not identified. Primed by a sample-barcoded 5' primer and a J-beta primer mix, a second PCR proceeded for 7 to 11 cycles. Every cDNA molecule carried a tag from a template-switch adaptor bearing 12 random nucleotides. Every sample gave at least 2.5 million paired-end reads containing CDR3. Each CDR3 protein is one row after TCRdb ran MiXCR on the 5' RACE reads. The sample holds hundreds of thousands of distinct CDR3 sequences; approximately 21% are singletons and the top ten take under 4%. The sample belongs to a study of blood T cells in healthy people across ages. Study conclusions and caveats: Nothing was known about donor CMV status, and this possibly confounded expanded clonotype changes. TCR beta diversity correlated strongly with naive T cell percentage.

V was shortened by 3 bases and J by 8 bases, with 11 bases between the two germline ends. CDR3 length equals 12 residues. Per the germline V gene, CDR1 is SGDLS and CDR2 is YYNGEE. J is TRBJ1-1 and V is TRBV9; D ambiguous. Sequencing input: blood. This sequence originates from a man between 65 and 80 years old in good health. The CDR3 reads CASSGDPPEAFF. The DNA of the CDR3 is TGTGCCAGCAGCGGGGATCCCCCCGAAGCTTTCTTT.